Sequencing of this T cell receptor beta chain was carried out in a study of blood T cell repertoires in COVID-19. About the study: Researchers got acute and convalescent COVID-19 samples from the United States, Italy and Spain. Sources were T cells, B-cell-depleted T cells, or PBMCs; the material itself was cDNA or gDNA.

As handled by the study authors: Reference gene primer amplification gave nucleated cell count estimates. Using immunoSEQ multiplex PCR, the repertoire was profiled, and TCRdb retains in-frame clones only, with some absent. V, J and clone size reflect that table, while D and trimming were determined from the DNA. The table records roughly 250,000 clones, 75% to 90% of them present only once. Grouping used clinical history reported by participants in a survey and questionnaire. The CDR3 totals 14 residues. V gave up 5 bases and J gave up 1 base, with 8 bases separating them. Germline V gene data show CDR1 as WSHSY and CDR2 as SAAADI.

This receptor was taken from a woman aged 18-29 years who had recovered from COVID-19. The specimen sequenced was PBMCs or T cells enriched from blood (not recorded which). The J gene is TRBJ1-4, the V gene TRBV10-2; D is uncertain. CDR3 nucleotides: TGCGCCAGCAGTTGGACTGGAACTAATGAAAAACTGTTTTTT. Its translation is CASSWTGTNEKLFF.